What follows is one T cell receptor beta chain and its context. Gene names follow the mouse nomenclature. The read terminates 1 residue before the CDR3 end, so the remaining end is supplied by the germline J gene. Clones were read by immunoSEQ multiplex PCR, and TCRdb kept only the in-frame ones, dropping some. This sample has some 48,000 clones, with about 73% found just once. The data stem from a study of tissue T cells after allogeneic stem cell transplantation. Germline V gene sequence: CDR1 MNHDT, CDR2 YYDKIL. The CDR3 length is 14 residues. J was trimmed by 2 bases and V by 4 bases; bases with no gene match: 1.

The chain employs TRBV17 and TRBJ1-2; 10 nucleotides agree with TRBD1. What was sequenced was sorted cells pooled from one or two spleens. This receptor was identified in a pool of C57BL/6 mice in good health. The sequenced CDR3 bases are TGTGCTAGCAGTACGGGACAGGGGAACTCCGACTACACC. This codes for CASSTGQGNSDYT. Given in full, the CDR3 is CASSTGQGNSDYTF.